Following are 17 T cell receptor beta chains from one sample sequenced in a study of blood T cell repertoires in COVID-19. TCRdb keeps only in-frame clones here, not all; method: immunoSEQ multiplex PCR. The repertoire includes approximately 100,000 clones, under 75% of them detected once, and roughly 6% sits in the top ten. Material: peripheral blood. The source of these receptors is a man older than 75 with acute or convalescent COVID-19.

CDR3 DNA sequence: TGTGCCAGCTCACCCACAGGGATCACTGAAGCTTTCTTT. Translating gives CASSPTGITEAFF. The chain couples TRBV18 to TRBJ1-1; a weak D match, TRBD1 (6 bases). Germline V CDR1 and CDR2: KGHSH, LQKENI. The CDR3 totals 13 residues. With 3 bases removed from V and 4 bases from J, the gap between germline ends came to 9 bases.

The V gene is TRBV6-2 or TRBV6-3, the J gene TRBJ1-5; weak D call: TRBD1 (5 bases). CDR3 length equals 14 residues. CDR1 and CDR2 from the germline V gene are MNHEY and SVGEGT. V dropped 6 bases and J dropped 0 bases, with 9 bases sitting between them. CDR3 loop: CASSLDSSNQPQHF. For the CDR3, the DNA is TGTGCCAGCAGCCTCGACAGTAGCAATCAGCCCCAGCATTTT.

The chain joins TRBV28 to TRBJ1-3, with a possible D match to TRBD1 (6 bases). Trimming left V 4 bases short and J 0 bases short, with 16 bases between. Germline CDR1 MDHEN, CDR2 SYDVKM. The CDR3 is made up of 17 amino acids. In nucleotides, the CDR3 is TGTGCCAGCAGTTCCCCCCCAGGGGTGAGCTCTGGAAACACCATATATTTT. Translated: CASSSPPGVSSGNTIYF.

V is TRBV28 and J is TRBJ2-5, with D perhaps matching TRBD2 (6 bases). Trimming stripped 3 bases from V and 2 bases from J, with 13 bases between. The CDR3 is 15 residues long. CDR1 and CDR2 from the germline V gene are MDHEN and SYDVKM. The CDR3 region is CASSFRRVWQETQYF. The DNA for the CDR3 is TGTGCCAGCAGTTTTCGGAGGGTTTGGCAAGAGACCCAGTACTTC.

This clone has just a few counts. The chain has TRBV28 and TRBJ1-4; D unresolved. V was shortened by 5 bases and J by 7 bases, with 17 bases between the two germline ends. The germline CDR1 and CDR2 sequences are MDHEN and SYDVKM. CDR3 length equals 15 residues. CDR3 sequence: CASSTKAGGGEKLFF. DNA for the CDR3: TGTGCCAGCAGTACTAAAGCAGGTGGAGGTGAAAAACTGTTTTTT.

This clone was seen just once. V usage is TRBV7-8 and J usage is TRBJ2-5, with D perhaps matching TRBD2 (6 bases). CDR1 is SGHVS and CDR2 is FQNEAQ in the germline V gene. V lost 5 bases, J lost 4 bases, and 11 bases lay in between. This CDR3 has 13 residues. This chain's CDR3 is CASSPTRVETQYF. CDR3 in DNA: TGTGCCAGCAGCCCGACTAGAGTAGAGACCCAGTACTTC.

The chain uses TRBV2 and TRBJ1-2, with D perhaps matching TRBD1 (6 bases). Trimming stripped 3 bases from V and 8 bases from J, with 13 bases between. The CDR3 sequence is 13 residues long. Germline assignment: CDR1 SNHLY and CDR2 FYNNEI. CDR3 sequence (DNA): TGTGCCAGCAGTGACTCCGGGACACAAGGCTACACCTTC. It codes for CASSDSGTQGYTF.

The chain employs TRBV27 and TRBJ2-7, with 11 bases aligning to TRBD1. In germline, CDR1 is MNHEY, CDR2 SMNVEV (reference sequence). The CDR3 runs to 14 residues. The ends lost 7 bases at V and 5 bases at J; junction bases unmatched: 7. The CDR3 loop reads CASKSRDRGNEQYF. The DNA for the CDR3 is TGTGCCAGCAAGAGCCGGGACAGGGGGAACGAGCAGTACTTC.

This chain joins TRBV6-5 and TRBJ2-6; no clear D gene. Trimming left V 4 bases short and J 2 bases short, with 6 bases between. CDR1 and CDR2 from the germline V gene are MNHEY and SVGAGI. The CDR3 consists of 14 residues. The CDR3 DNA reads TGTGCCAGCAGTTCCTCCGCTGGGGCCAACGTCCTGACTTTC. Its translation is CASSSSAGANVLTF.

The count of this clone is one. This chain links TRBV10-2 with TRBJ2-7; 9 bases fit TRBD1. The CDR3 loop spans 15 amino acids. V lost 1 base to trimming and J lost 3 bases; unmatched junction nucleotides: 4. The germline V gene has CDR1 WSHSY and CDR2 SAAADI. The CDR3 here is CASSEWGQGRYEQYF. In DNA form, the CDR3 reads TGCGCCAGCAGTGAGTGGGGACAGGGTCGCTACGAGCAGTACTTC.

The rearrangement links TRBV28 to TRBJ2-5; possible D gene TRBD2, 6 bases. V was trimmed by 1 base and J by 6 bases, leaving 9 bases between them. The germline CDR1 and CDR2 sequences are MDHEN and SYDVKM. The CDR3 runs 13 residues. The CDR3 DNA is TGTGCCAGCAGTTTATTCGCGGGGAAGACCCAGTACTTC. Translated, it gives CASSLFAGKTQYF. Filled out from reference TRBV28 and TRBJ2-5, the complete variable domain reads DVKVTQSSRYLVKRTGEKVFLECVQDMDHENMFWYRQDPGLGLRLIYFSYDVKMKEKGDIPEGYSVSREKKERFSLILESASTNQTSMYLCASSLFAGKTQYFGPGTRLLVL.

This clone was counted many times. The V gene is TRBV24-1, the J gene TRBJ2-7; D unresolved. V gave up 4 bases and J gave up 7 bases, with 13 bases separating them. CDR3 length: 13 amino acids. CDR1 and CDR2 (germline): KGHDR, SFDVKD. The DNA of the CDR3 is TGTGCCACCAGTGACCCTAGTGAACCAGAGCAGTACTTC. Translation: CATSDPSEPEQYF.

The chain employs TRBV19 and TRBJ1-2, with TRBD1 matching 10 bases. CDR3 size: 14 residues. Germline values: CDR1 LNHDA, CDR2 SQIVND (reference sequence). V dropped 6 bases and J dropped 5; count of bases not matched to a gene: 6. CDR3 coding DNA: TGTGCCAGTAGGGACCGGGACAGGGGTTATGGCTACACCTTC. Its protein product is CASRDRDRGYGYTF.

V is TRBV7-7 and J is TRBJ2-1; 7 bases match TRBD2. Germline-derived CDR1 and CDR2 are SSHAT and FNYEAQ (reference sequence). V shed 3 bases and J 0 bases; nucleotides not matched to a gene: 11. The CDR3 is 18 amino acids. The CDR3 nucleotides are TGTGCCAGCAGCTTCATACCGGGACTATTATTCTCCTACAATGAGCAGTTCTTC. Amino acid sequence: CASSFIPGLLFSYNEQFF. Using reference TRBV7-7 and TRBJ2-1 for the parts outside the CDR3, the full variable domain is GAGVSQSPRYKVTKRGQDVTLRCDPISSHATLYWYQQALGQGPEFLTYFNYEAQPDKSGLPSDRFSAERPEGSISTLTIQRTEQRDSAMYRCASSFIPGLLFSYNEQFFGPGTRLTVL.

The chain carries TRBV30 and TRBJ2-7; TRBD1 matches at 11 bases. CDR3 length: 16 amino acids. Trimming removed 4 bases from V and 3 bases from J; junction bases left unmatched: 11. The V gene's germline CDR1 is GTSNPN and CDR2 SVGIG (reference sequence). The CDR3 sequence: CAWKSRDRGKVYEQYF. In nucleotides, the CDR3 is TGTGCCTGGAAAAGCCGGGACAGGGGGAAGGTCTACGAGCAGTACTTC.

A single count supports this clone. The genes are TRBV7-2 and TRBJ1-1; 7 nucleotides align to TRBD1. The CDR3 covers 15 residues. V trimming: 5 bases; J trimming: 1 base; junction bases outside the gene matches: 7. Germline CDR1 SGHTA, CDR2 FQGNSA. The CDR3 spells CASSLFAGGNTEAFF. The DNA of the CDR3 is TGTGCCAGCAGCCTCTTTGCAGGGGGGAACACTGAAGCTTTCTTT.

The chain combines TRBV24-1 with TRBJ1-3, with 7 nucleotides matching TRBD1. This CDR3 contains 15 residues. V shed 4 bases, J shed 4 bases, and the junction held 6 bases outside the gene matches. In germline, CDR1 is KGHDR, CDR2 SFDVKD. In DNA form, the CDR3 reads TGTGCCACCAGTGAAACAGGGGCGAGAGGAAACACCATATATTTT. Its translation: CATSETGARGNTIYF.